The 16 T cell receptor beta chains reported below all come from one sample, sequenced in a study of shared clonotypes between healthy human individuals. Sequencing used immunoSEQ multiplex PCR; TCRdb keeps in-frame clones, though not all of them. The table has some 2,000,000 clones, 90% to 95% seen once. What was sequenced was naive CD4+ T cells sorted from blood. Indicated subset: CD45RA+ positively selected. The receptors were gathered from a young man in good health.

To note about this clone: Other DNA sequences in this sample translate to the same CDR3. The CDR3 protein is CASSIEGYGYTF. The CDR3 nucleotides are TGTGCCAGTAGTATAGAGGGCTATGGCTACACCTTC. The V gene is TRBV19, the J gene TRBJ1-2; D is unclear. The CDR3 runs to 12 residues. In germline, CDR1 is LNHDA, CDR2 SQIVND (reference sequence). Trimming removed 0 bases from V and 4 bases from J, with 3 bases in between.

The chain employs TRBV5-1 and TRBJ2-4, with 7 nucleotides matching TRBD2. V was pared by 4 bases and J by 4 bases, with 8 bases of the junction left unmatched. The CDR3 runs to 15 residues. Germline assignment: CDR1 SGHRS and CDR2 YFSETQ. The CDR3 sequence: CASSPMAGAKNIQYF. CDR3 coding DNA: TGCGCCAGCAGCCCAATGGCGGGAGCGAAAAACATTCAGTACTTC. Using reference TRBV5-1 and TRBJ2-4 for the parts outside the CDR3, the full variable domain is KAGVTQTPRYLIKTRGQQVTLSCSPISGHRSVSWYQQTPGQGLQFLFEYFSETQRNKGNFPGRFSGRQFSNSRSEMNVSTLELGDSALYLCASSPMAGAKNIQYFGAGTRLSVL.

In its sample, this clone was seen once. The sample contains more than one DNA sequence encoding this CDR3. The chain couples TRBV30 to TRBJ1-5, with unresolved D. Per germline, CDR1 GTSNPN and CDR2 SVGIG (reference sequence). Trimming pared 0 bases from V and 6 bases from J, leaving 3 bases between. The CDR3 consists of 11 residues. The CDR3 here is CAWSVGQPQHF. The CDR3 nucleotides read TGTGCCTGGAGTGTAGGTCAGCCCCAGCATTTT.

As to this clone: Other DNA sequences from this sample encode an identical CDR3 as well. CDR3 sequence reads: CAWSVSTEAFF. The CDR3 DNA reads TGTGCCTGGAGTGTGAGCACTGAAGCTTTCTTT. The chain carries TRBV30 and TRBJ1-1; D gene unclear. The CDR3 has 11 residues. From germline, CDR1 is GTSNPN and CDR2 SVGIG (reference sequence). Trimming removed 0 bases at V and 4 bases at J, with 3 bases between.

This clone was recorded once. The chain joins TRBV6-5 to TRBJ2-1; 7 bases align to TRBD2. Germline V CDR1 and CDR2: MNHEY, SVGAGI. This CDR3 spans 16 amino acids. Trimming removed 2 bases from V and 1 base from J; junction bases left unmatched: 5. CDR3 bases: TGTGCCAGCAGTTACACACTAGCGCATTCCTACAATGAGCAGTTCTTC. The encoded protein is CASSYTLAHSYNEQFF.

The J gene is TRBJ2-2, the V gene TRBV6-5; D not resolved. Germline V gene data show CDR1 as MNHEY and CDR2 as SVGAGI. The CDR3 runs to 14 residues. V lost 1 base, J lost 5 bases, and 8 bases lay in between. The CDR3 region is CASSYLGMTGELFF. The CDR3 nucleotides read TGTGCCAGCAGTTACTTGGGGATGACCGGGGAGCTGTTTTTT.

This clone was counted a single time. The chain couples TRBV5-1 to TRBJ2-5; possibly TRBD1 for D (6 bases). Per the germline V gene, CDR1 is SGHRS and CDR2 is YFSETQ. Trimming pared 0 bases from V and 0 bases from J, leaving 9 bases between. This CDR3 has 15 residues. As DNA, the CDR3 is TGCGCCAGCAGCTTGGCCCAGGGGAACCAAGAGACCCAGTACTTC. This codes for CASSLAQGNQETQYF. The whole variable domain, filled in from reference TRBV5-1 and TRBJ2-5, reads KAGVTQTPRYLIKTRGQQVTLSCSPISGHRSVSWYQQTPGQGLQFLFEYFSETQRNKGNFPGRFSGRQFSNSRSEMNVSTLELGDSALYLCASSLAQGNQETQYFGPGTRLLVL.

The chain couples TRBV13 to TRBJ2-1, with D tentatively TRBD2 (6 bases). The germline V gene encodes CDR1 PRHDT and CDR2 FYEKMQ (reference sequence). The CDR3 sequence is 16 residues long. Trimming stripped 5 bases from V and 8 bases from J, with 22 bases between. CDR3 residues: CASSALLALKMDEQFF. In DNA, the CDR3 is TGTGCCAGCAGCGCACTACTAGCCCTTAAGATGGATGAGCAGTTCTTC.

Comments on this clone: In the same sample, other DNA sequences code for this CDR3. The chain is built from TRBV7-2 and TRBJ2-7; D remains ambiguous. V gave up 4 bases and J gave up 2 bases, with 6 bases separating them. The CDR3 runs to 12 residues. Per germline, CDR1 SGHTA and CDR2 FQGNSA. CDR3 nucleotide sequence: TGTGCCAGCAGCTCTTCCCCCTACGAGCAGTACTTC. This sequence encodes CASSSSPYEQYF.

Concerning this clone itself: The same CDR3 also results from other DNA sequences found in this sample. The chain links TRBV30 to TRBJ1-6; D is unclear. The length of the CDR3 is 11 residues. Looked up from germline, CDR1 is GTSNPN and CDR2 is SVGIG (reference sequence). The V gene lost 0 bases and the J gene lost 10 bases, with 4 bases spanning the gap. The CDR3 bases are TGTGCCTGGAGTGTTAACTCACCCCTCCACTTT. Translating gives CAWSVNSPLHF.

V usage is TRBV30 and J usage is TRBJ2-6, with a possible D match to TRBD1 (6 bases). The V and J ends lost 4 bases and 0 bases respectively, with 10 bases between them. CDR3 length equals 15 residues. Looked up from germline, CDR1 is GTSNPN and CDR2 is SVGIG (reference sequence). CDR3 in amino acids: CAWTRQASGANVLTF. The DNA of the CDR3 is TGTGCCTGGACCCGACAGGCCTCTGGGGCCAACGTCCTGACTTTC. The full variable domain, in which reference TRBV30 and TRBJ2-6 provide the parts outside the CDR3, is SQTIHQWPATLVQPVGSPLSLECTVEGTSNPNLYWYRQAAGRGLQLLFYSVGIGQISSEVPQNLSASRPQDRQFILSSKKLLLSDSGFYLCAWTRQASGANVLTFGAGSRLTVL.

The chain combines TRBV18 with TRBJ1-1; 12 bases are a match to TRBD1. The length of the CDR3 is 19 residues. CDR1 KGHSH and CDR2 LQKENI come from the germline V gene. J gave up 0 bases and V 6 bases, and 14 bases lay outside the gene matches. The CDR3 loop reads CASSRTGTGGGIMNTEAFF. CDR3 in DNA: TGTGCCAGCTCTCGAACCGGGACAGGGGGCGGAATCATGAACACTGAAGCTTTCTTT.

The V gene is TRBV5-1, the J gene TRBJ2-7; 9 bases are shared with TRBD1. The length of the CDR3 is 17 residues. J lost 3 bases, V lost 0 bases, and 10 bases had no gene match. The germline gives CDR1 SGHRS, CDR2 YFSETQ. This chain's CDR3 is CASSLGWDRVRYYEQYF. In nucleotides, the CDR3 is TGCGCCAGCAGCTTGGGCTGGGACAGGGTTCGCTACTACGAGCAGTACTTC.

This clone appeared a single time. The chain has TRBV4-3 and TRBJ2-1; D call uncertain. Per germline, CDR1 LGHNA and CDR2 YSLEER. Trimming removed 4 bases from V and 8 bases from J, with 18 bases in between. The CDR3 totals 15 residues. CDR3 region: CASSRTLILGHEQFF. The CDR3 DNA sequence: TGCGCCAGCAGCCGAACGTTAATCCTAGGCCATGAGCAGTTCTTC.

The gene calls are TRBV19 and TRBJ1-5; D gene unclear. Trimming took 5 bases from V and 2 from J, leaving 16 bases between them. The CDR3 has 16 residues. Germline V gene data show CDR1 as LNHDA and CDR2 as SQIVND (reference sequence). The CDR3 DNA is TGTGCCAGTAGTTCCCGGGGTTTCGGGGGCAATCAGCCCCAGCATTTT. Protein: CASSSRGFGGNQPQHF.

CDR3 in DNA: TGTGCCAGCAGTTTCGGACAGGGGAATCAGCCCCAGCATTTT. It is translated as CASSFGQGNQPQHF. This chain connects TRBV6-5 to TRBJ1-5, with 9 bases fitting TRBD1. The CDR3 is made up of 14 amino acids. Unmatched junction bases numbered 2, after V lost 4 bases and J lost 4 bases. Germline V gene data show CDR1 as MNHEY and CDR2 as SVGAGI.